The entry below gives a single T cell receptor (beta chain) sequence along with its context. Its target is unknown. The T cells that were sequenced for TCR beta were CD8+ and CD4+ cells from blood. The authors negatively isolated CD8+ and CD4+ T cells and FACS-enriched TEMRA cells. This entry comes from a study of CD8 T cells in Susac syndrome. Study-wide results and caveats: The TCR sequencing and HLA analysis in the study involved a relatively small number of individuals, as the study acknowledged.

Germline-derived CDR1 and CDR2 are ENHRY and SYGVKD. This CDR3 is built from 14 residues. V was trimmed by 8 bases and J by 7 bases, leaving 20 bases between them. Random hexamers primed reverse transcription of roughly 0.5 to 1 ug RNA. TCR beta CDR3 was amplified by immunoSEQ covering 54 Vbeta and 13 Jbeta. TCRdb reprocessed the immunoSEQ multiplex PCR reads with MiXCR, giving one entry per CDR3 protein. The table includes more than 250,000 distinct CDR3 sequences, 92% detected once. Sequencing used CD4+ T cells from PBMCs. The chain combines TRBV10-3 with TRBJ1-2, with D maybe TRBD1 (6 bases). The clonotype was recovered from a human donor with multiple sclerosis. The CDR3 loop reads CAIGAQGTSSGYTF. CDR3 DNA sequence: TGTGCCATCGGTGCCCAGGGGACATCAAGTGGCTACACCTTC.